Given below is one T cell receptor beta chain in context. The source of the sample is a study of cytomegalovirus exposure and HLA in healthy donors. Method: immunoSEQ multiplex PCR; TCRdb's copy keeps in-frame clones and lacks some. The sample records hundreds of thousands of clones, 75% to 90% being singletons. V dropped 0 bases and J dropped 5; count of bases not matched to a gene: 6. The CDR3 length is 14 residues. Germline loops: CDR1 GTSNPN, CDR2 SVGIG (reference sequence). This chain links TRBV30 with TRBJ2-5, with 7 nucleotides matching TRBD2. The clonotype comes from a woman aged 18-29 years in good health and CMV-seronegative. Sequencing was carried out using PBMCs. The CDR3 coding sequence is TGTGCCTGGAGTGTCATTCGGGGGGAGGAGACCCAGTACTTC. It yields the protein CAWSVIRGEETQYF.